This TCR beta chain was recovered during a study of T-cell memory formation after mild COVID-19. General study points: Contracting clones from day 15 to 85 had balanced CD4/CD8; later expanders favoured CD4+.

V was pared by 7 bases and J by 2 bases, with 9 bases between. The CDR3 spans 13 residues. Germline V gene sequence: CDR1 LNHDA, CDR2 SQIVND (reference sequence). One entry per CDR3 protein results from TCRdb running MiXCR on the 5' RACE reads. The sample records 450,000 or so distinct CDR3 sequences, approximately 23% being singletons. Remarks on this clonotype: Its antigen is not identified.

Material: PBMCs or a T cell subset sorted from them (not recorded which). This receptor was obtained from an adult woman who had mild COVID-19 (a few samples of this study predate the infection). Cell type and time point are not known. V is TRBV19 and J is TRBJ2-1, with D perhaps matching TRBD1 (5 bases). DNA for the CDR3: TGTGCCAGTACCGTGGACACCTACAATGAGCAGTTCTTC. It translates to CASTVDTYNEQFF.